This T cell receptor beta chain originates from a study of Tregs in tolerant kidney transplant recipients. Libraries were prepared by immunoSEQ multiplex PCR; TCRdb keeps only in-frame clonotypes and omits some of them. Of approximately 60,000 clones listed, over 75% are singletons. A note on this clone: Its matching antigen is unknown.

The nonmyeloablative bone marrow transplants came from related graft donors, with transient mixed chimerism. Trimming took 4 bases from V and 2 from J, leaving 12 bases between them. The CDR3 covers 15 residues. Findings and caveats of the study: Biological reproducibility was not directly addressed in this study.

This TCR was recovered from a human patient who received a combined kidney and bone marrow transplant. Some of these T cells may belong to the graft donor. J is TRBJ2-1 and V is TRBV23-1; possibly TRBD2 for D (5 bases). TRBV23-1 is treated as an ORF (open reading frame) with a function not yet certain. Sequencing used CD4+ T cells from blood (PBMCs), obtained 6 months after the transplant. DNA for the CDR3: TGCGCCAGCAGTCCGACTACCCAAACCTACAATGAGCAGTTCTTC. This translates into CASSPTTQTYNEQFF.